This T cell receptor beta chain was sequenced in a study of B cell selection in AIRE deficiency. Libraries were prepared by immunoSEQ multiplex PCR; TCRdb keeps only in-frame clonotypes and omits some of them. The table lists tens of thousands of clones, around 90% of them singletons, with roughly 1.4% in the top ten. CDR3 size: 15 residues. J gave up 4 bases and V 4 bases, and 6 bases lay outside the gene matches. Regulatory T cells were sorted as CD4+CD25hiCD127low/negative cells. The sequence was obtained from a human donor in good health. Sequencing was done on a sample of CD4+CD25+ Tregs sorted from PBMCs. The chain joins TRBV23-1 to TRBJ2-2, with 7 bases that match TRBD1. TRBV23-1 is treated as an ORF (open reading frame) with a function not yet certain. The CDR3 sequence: CASSRTGAATGELFF. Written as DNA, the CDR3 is TGCGCCAGCAGTCGTACAGGGGCGGCCACCGGGGAGCTGTTTTTT.